This TCR beta chain was sequenced for a study of Ad26.COV2.S vaccination and SARS-CoV-2 variants. As for the study in general: Ad26.COV2.S shots went into the muscle once or twice, 56 days apart.

The study, taken as a whole, reports: Possibly, TCR breadth and depth analyses underestimated total T cell responses.

Noted treatment: around 19 received Ad26.COV2.S at low or high dose, single or two shots; about 5 received placebo; per-sample allocation not given. Sampling was done on day 63 after the first vaccine or placebo injection. Assay: immunoSEQ multiplex PCR; the TCRdb copy retains only in-frame clones and omits some. The sample shows some 350,000 clones, 80% to 90% of them seen only once. Comment on this clone: Its antigen remains unknown.

CDR3 length: 15 amino acids. Trimming pared 0 bases from V and 3 bases from J, leaving 12 bases between. The V gene's germline CDR1 is LGHNA and CDR2 YSLEER. The V gene is TRBV4-3, the J gene TRBJ2-7, with D possibly being TRBD1 (5 bases). This receptor was identified in a person aged 18-65 years who received the Ad26.COV2.S COVID-19 vaccine or a placebo. Sequenced material: peripheral blood, taken in a trial of Ad26.COV2.S vaccine versus placebo. The chain's CDR3 is CASSQDLSGFYEQYF. The CDR3 DNA sequence: TGCGCCAGCAGCCAAGATTTGTCAGGGTTCTACGAGCAGTACTTC.